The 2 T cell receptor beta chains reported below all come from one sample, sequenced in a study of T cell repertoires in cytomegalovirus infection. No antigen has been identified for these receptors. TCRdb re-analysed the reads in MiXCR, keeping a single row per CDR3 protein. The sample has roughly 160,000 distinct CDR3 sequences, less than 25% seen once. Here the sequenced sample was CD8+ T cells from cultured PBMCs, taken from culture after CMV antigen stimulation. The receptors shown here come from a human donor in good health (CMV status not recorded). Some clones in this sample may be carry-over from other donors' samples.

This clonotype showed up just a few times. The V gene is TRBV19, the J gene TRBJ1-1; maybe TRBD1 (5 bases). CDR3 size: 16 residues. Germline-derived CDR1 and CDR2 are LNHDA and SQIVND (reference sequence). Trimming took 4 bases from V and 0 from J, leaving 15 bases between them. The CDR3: CASSTRQTALNTEAFF. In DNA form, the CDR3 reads TGTGCCAGTAGTACTCGCCAGACAGCCTTGAACACTGAAGCTTTCTTT. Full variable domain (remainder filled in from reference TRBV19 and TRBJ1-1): DGGITQSPKYLFRKEGQNVTLSCEQNLNHDAMYWYRQDPGQGLRLIYYSQIVNDFQKGDIAEGYSVSREKKESFPLTVTSAQKNPTAFYLCASSTRQTALNTEAFFGQGTRLTVV.

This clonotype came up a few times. CDR3 nucleotide sequence: TGCAGTGCTATTCGTACCGAGCAGTACTTC. Translation gives CSAIRTEQYF. The chain joins TRBV20-1 to TRBJ2-7; D ambiguous. Germline-derived CDR1 and CDR2 are DFQATT and SNEGSKA (reference sequence). This CDR3 spans 10 amino acids. The ends were cut back, 4 bases at V and 6 bases at J, with 7 bases in the middle.